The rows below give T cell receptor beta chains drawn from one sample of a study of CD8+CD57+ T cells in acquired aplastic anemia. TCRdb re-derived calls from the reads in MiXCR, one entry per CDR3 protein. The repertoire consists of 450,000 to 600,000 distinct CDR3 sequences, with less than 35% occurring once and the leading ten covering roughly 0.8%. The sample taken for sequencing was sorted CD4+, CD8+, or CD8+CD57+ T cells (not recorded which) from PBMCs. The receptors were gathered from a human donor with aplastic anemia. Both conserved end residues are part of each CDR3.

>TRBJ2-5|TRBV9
CASSSRGGAQETQYF
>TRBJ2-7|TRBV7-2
CASSRASSGGALEQYF
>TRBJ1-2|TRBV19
CASNTGTGLNYGYTF
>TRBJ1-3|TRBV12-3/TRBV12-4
CAIQLPGQLNTIYF
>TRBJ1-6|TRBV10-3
CAISKRQGTLLNSPLHF
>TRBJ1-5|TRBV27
CASEGIQPQHF
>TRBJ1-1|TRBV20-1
CSAPGPRNTEAFF
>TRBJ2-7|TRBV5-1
CASSLTGTGSGLAGDEQYF
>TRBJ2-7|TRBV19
CASSLGMGLNEQYF
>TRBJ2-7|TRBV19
CASSSPGQGPPPHF
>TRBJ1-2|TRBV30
CASWTAGYTF